These 4 T cell receptor beta chains were sequenced from one sample in a study of shared clonotypes between healthy human individuals. Clones were read by immunoSEQ multiplex PCR, and TCRdb kept only the in-frame ones, dropping some. The table has about 1 million clones, about 76% seen once. Sequenced sample: memory CD4+ T cells sorted from blood. The sample's subset: CD45RA-negative fraction. The source is a man younger than 30 in good health.

The rearrangement joins TRBV6-1 to TRBJ1-2, with a tentative D call TRBD1 (6 bases). The germline gives CDR1 MNHNS, CDR2 SASEGT. CDR3 size: 14 residues. With 6 bases removed from V and 4 bases from J, the gap between germline ends came to 15 bases. The CDR3 DNA sequence: TGTGCCAGCAGAATGGCAGGGGACGCCTATGGCTACACCTTC. Translated: CASRMAGDAYGYTF.

The CDR3 DNA is TGTGCCAGCAGTTTACTCGCGGGGGGGCGTCTAGAGCAGTACTTC. It yields the protein CASSLLAGGRLEQYF. This rearrangement joins TRBV28 to TRBJ2-7; 9 bases align to TRBD2. Germline loops: CDR1 MDHEN, CDR2 SYDVKM. V trimming: 2 bases; J trimming: 7 bases; junction bases outside the gene matches: 9. The CDR3 is 15 amino acids.

V and J are TRBV5-1 and TRBJ2-2, with D perhaps matching TRBD1 (6 bases). CDR3 size: 17 residues. Per germline, CDR1 SGHRS and CDR2 YFSETQ. The V and J ends lost 4 bases and 2 bases respectively, with 18 bases between them. The CDR3 sequence is CASSPTGQGQNTGELFF. The CDR3 region has the DNA TGCGCCAGCAGCCCCACGGGGCAGGGGCAAAACACCGGGGAGCTGTTTTTT.

The rearrangement joins TRBV30 to TRBJ1-4; a possible D gene is TRBD1 (5 bases). The CDR3 consists of 12 residues. The V end lost 7 bases, the J end lost 5 bases, and 11 bases lay between the germline ends. Germline values: CDR1 GTSNPN, CDR2 SVGIG (reference sequence). The CDR3 is CASTGGNEKLFF. In nucleotides, the CDR3 is TGTGCCTCCACGGGGGGAAATGAAAAACTGTTTTTT. Together with reference TRBV30 and TRBJ1-4, the CDR3 gives the full variable domain: SQTIHQWPATLVQPVGSPLSLECTVEGTSNPNLYWYRQAAGRGLQLLFYSVGIGQISSEVPQNLSASRPQDRQFILSSKKLLLSDSGFYLCASTGGNEKLFFGSGTQLSVL.